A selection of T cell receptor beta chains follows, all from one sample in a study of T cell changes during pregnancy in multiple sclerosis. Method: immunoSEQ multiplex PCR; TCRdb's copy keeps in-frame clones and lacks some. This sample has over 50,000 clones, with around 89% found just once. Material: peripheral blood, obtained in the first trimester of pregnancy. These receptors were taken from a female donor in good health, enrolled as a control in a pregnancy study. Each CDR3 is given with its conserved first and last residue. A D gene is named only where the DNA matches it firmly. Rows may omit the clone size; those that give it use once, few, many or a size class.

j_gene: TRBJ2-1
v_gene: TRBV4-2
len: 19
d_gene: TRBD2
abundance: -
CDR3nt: TGTGCCAGCAGCCCGACTTTACTAGCGGGGGGGGGTAAGTCCAATGAGCAGTTCTTC
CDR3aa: CASSPTLLAGGGKSNEQFF

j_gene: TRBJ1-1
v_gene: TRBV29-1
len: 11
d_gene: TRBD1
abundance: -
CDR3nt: TGCAGCGTCAAGGACAGGACACTTTTAATCTTT
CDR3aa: CSVKDRTLLIF

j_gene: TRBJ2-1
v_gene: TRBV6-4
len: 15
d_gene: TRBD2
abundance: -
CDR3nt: TGTGCCAGCAGTGAGAGTAGCGGGTCATACAATGAGCAGTTCTTC
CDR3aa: CASSESSGSYNEQFF

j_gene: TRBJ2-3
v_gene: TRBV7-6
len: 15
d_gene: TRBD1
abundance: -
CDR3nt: TGTGCCAGCAGCTTAGTTGGCAGGGGGCAAGATACGCAGTATTTT
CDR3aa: CASSLVGRGQDTQYF

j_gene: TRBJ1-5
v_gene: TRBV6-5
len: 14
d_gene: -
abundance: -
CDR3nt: TGTGCCAGCAGTCGGACAGTTAGCAATCAGCCCCAGCATTTT
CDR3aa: CASSRTVSNQPQHF

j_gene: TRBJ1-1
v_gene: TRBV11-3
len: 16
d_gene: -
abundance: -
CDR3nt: TGTGCCAGCAGCTTCCTCGGGACTGCTTTGAACACTGAAGCTTTCTTT
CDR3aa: CASSFLGTALNTEAFF

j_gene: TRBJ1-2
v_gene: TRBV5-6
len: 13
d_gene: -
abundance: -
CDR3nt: TGTGCCAGCAGCTCAGGGGTAGACTATGGCTACACCTTC
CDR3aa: CASSSGVDYGYTF

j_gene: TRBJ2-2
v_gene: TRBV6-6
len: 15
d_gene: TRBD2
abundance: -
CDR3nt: TGTGCCAGCAGTTACCCGCGGGGGGCGACCGGGGAGCTGTTTTTT
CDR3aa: CASSYPRGATGELFF

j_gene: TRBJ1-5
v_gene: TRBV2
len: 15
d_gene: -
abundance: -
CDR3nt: TGTGCCAGCAGTGAAGGGACGAGAGGGGGTGAGCCCCAGCATTTT
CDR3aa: CASSEGTRGGEPQHF

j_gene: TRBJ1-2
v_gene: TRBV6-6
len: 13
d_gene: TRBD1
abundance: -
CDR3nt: TGTGCCAGCAGTCGCGACAGGGACTATGGCTACACCTTC
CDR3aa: CASSRDRDYGYTF

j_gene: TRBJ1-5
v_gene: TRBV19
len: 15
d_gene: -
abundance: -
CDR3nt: TGTGCCAGTAATAACGCAGGGAAAAGCAATCAGCCCCAGCATTTT
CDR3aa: CASNNAGKSNQPQHF

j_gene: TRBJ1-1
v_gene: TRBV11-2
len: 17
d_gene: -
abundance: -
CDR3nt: TGTGCCAGCAGCTTAGATCCGCGGGTAGGTTTCGACACTGAAGCTTTCTTT
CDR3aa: CASSLDPRVGFDTEAFF

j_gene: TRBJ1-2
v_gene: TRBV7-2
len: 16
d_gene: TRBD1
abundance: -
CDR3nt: TGTGCCAGCAGCATGCCCACAGGGGGCGCAAACTATGGCTACACCTTC
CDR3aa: CASSMPTGGANYGYTF

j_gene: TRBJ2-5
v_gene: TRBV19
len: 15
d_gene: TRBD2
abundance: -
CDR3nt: TGTGCCAGTAGTATGGGGCGGGGGGCCGTAGAGACCCAGTACTTC
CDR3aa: CASSMGRGAVETQYF

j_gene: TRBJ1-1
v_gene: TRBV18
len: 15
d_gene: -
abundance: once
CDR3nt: TGTGCCAGCTCACCAGGAATTAACACCGAACACTTGGGGCTCTTT
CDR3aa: CASSPGINTEHLGLF

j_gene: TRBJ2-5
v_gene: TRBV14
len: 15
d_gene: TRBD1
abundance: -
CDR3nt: TGTGCCAGCAGCCAAAGGACAGGGTATCAGGAGACCCAGTACTTC
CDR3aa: CASSQRTGYQETQYF

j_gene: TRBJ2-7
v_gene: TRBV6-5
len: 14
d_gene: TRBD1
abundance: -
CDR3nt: TGTGCCAGCAGACCGAGACAGGGGGCTTACGAGCAGTACTTC
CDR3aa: CASRPRQGAYEQYF

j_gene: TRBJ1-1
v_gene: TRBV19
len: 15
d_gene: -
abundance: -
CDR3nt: TGTGCCAGTAGTCCGCCCCGGACAGCTGACACTGAAGCTTTCTTT
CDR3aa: CASSPPRTADTEAFF

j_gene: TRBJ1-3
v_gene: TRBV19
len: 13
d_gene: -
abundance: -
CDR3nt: TGTGCCTCCCAACGCGGTTCTGGAAACACCATATATTTT
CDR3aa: CASQRGSGNTIYF

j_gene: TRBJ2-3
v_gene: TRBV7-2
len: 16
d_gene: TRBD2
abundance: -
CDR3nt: TGTGCCAGCAGCTTCACTAGCGGGGGGGCCACAGATACGCAGTATTTT
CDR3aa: CASSFTSGGATDTQYF

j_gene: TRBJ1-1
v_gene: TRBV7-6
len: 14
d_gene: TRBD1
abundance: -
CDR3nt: TGTGCCAGCAGCTTAGCGGGACAGGACACTGAAGCTTTCTTT
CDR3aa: CASSLAGQDTEAFF

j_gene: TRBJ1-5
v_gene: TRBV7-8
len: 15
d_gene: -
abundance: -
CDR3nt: TGTGCCAGCAGCTTAGATTACGGGGTAAGGCAGCCCCAGCATTTT
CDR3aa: CASSLDYGVRQPQHF

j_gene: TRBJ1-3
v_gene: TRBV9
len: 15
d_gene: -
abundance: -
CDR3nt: TGTGCCAGCAGCATATACAGGGAAGTGGGAAACACCATATATTTT
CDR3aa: CASSIYREVGNTIYF

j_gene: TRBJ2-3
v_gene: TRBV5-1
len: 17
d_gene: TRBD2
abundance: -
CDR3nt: TGCGCCAGCAGCTTGGTGGGGACTAGCGCAAGCACAGATACGCAGTATTTT
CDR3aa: CASSLVGTSASTDTQYF

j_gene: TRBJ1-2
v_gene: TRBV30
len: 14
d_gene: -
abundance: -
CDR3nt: TGTGCCTGGAGTGTATTGGGGCACTCCGGCGGCTACACCTTC
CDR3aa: CAWSVLGHSGGYTF

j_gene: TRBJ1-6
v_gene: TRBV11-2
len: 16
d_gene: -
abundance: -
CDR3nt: TGTGCCAGCAGCTTAGGCAGGGGTATGGGTAATTCACCCCTCCACTTT
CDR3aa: CASSLGRGMGNSPLHF

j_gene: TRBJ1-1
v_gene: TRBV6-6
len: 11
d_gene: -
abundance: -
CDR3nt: TGTGCCAGCACACAGAACACTGAAGCTTTCTTT
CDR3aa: CASTQNTEAFF

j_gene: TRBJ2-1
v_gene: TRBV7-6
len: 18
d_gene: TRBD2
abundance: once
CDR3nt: TGTGCCAGCAGCTTAGGGTTCCTAGCGGGGGCCGGGGGCAATGAGCAGTTCTTC
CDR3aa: CASSLGFLAGAGGNEQFF

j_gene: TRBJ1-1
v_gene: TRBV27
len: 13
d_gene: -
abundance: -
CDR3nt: TGTGCCAGCAGTTTATCGGAGGGAGGTAAAGCTTTCTTT
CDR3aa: CASSLSEGGKAFF

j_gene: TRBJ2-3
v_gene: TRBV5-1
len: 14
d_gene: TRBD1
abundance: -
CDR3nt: TGCGCCAGCAGCTTAGACAGGGGGCGGGATACGCAGTATTTT
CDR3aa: CASSLDRGRDTQYF

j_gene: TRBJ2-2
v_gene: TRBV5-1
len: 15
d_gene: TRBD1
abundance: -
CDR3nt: TGCGCCAGCAGCTTAGGACAGGGCTATTCCGGGGAGCTGTTTTTT
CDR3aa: CASSLGQGYSGELFF

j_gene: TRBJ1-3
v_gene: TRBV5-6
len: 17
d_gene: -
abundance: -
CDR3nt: TGTGCCAGCAGCTACTCGGGCAGGGCGAGCTCTGGAAACACCATATATTTT
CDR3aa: CASSYSGRASSGNTIYF

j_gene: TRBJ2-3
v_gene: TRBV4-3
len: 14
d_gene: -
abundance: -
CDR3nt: TGCGCCAGCAGCCAGGGCCGGGACTGGGATACGCAGTATTTT
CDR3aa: CASSQGRDWDTQYF

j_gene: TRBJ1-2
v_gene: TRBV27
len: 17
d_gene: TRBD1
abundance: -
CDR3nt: TGTGCCAGCAGTTCCAAACTAGGGACAGGGTCAAACTATGGCTACACCTTC
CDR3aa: CASSSKLGTGSNYGYTF

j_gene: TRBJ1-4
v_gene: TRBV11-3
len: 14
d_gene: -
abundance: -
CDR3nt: TGTGCCAGCAGCTTCAGGGCCAAGGGGGAAAAACTGTTTTTT
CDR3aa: CASSFRAKGEKLFF

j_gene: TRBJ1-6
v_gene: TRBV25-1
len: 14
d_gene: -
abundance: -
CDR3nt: TGTGCCAGCAGTGAGGAGATCTCCAATTCACCCCTCCACTTT
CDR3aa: CASSEEISNSPLHF

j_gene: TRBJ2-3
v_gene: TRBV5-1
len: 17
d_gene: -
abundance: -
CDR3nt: TGCGCCAGCAGCCCGACGACAAACAGGTTCTCCACAGATACGCAGTATTTT
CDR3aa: CASSPTTNRFSTDTQYF

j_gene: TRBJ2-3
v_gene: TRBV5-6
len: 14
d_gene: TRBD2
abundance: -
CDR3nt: TGTGCCAGCTATAATTTGGGGGGGTTGGATACGCAGTATTTT
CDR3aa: CASYNLGGLDTQYF

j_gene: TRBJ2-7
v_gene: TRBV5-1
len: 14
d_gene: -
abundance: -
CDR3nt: TGCGCCAGCAGCCTGGGCCGCCCCAGTCTCGAGCAGTACTTC
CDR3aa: CASSLGRPSLEQYF

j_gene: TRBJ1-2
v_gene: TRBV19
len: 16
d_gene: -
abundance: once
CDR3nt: TGTGCCAGTACCTCGTTAAGGAGAACAGGGAACTATGGCTACACCTTC
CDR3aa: CASTSLRRTGNYGYTF

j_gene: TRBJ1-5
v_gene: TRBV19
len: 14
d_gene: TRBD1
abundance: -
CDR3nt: TGTGCCAGTAGTGTGACAGGGGGCAATCAGCCCCAGCATTTT
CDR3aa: CASSVTGGNQPQHF